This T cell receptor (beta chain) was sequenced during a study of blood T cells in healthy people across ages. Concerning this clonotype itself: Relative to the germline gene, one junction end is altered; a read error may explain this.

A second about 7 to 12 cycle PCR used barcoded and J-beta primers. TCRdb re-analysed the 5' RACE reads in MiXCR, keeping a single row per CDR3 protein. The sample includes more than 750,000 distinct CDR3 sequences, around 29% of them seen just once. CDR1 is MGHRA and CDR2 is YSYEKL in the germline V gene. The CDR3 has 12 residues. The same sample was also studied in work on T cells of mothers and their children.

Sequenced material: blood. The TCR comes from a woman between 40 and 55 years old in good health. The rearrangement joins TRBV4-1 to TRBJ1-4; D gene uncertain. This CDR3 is CASGHPYEKLFF. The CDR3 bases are TGCGCCAGCGGCCACCCCTATGAAAAACTGTTTTTT.